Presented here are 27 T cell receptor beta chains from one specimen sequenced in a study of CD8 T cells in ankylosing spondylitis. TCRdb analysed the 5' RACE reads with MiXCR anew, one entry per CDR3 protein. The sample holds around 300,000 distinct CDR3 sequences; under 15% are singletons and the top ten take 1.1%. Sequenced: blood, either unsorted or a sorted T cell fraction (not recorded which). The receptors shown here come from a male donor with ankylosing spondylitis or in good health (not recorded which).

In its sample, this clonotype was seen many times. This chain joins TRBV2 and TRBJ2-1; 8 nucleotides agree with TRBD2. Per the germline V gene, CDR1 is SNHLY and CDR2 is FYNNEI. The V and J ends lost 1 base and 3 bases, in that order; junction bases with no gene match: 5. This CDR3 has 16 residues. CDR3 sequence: CASSEEGGGNYNEQFF. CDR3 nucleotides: TGTGCCAGCAGTGAAGAGGGCGGGGGGAACTACAATGAGCAGTTCTTC.

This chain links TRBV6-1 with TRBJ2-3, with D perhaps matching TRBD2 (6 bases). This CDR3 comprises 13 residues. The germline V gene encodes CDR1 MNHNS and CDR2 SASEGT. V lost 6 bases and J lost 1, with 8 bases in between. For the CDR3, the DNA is TGTGCCAGCAGGAGGGAGGGCACAGATACGCAGTATTTT. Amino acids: CASRREGTDTQYF.

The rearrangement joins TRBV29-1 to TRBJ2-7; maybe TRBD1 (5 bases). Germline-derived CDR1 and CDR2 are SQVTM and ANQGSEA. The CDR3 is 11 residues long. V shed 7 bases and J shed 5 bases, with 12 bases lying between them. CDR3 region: CSGRVAHEQYF. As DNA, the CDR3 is TGCAGCGGCAGGGTTGCCCACGAGCAGTACTTC.

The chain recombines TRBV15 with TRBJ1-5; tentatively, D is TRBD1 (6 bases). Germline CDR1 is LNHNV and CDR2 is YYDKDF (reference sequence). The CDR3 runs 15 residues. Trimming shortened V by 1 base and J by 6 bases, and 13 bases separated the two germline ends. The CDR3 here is CATSRGQGPGQPQHF. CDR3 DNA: TGTGCCACCAGCAGAGGCCAGGGGCCGGGTCAGCCCCAGCATTTT. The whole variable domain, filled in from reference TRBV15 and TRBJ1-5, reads DAMVIQNPRYQVTQFGKPVTLSCSQTLNHNVMYWYQQKSSQAPKLLFHYYDKDFNNEADTPDNFQSRRPNTSFCFLDIRSPGLGDTAMYLCATSRGQGPGQPQHFGDGTRLSIL.

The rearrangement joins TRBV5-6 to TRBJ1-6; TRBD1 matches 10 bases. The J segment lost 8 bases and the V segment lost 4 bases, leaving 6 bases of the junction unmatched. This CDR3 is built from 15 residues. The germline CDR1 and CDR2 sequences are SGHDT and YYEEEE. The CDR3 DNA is TGTGCCAGCAGCACACGGGACAGGGGTGATTCACCCCTCCACTTT. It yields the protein CASSTRDRGDSPLHF. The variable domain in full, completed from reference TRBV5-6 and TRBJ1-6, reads DAGVTQSPTHLIKTRGQQVTLRCSPKSGHDTVSWYQQALGQGPQFIFQYYEEEERQRGNFPDRFSGHQFPNYSSELNVNALLLGDSALYLCASSTRDRGDSPLHFGNGTRLTVT.

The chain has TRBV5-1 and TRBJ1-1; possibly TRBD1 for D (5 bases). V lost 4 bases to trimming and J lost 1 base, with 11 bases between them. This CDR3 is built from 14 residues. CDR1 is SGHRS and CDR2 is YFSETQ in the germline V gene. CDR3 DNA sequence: TGCGCCAGCAGCGGCGAGCAGGGGAACACTGAAGCTTTCTTT. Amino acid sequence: CASSGEQGNTEAFF.

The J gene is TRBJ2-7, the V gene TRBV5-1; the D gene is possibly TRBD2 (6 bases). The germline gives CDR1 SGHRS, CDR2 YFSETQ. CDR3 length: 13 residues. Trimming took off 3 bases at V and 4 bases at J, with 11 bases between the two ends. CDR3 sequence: CASSWEARYEQYF. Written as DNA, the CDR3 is TGCGCCAGCAGCTGGGAGGCCCGGTACGAGCAGTACTTC.

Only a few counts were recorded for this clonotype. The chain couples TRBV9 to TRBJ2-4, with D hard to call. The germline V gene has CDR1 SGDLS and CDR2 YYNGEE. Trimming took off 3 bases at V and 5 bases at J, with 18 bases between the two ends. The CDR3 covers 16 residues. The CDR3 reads CASSETGGMAENIQYF. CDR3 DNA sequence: TGTGCCAGCAGCGAGACGGGTGGAATGGCGGAAAACATTCAGTACTTC.

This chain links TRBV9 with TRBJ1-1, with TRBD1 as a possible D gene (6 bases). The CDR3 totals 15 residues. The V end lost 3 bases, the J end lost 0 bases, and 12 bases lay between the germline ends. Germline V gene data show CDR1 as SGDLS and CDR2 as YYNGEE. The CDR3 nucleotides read TGTGCCAGCAGCGCAGAGGGGGGTATGAACACTGAAGCTTTCTTT. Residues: CASSAEGGMNTEAFF.

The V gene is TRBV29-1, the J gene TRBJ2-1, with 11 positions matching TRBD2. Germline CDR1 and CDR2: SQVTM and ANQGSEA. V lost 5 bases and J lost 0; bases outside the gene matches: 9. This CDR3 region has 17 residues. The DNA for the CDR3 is TGCAGCGTTAGCTTACTAGCGGGAGCTCCCTCCTACAATGAGCAGTTCTTC. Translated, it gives CSVSLLAGAPSYNEQFF.

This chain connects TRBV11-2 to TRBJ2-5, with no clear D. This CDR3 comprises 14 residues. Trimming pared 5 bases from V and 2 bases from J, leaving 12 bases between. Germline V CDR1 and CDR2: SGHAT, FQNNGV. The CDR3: CASSPLGQQETQYF. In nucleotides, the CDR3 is TGTGCCAGCAGCCCCCTCGGCCAACAAGAGACCCAGTACTTC.

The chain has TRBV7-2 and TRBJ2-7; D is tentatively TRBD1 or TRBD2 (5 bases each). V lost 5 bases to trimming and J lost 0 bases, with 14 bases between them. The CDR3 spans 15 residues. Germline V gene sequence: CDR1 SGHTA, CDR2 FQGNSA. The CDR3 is CASSPSGGNSYEQYF. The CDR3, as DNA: TGTGCCAGCAGCCCTTCTGGGGGAAACTCCTACGAGCAGTACTTC.

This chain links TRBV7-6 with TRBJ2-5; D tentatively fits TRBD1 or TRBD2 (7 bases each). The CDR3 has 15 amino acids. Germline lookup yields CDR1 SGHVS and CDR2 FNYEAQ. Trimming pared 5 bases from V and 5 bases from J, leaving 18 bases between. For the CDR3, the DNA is TGTGCCAGCAGCCCAGGGGGAGGGGATGATGAGACCCAGTACTTC. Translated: CASSPGGGDDETQYF.

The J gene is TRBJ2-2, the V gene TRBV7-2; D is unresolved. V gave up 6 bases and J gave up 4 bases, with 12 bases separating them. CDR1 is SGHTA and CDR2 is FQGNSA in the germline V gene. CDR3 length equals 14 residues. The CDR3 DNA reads TGTGCCAGCAGACCCTCTGAGAGCACCGGGGAGCTGTTTTTT. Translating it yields CASRPSESTGELFF.

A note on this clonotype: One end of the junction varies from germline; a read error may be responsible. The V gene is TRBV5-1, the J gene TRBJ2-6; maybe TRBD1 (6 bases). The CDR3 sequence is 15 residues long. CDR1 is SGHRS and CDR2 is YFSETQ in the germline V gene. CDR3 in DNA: TGCGCCAGCAGCTTGGACAGGGCTGGGGCCAACATCCTGACTTTC. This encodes CASSLDRAGANILTF.

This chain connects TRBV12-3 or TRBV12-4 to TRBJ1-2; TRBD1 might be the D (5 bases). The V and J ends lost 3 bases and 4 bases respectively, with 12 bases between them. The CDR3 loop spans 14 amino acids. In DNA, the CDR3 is TGTGCCAGCAGTTTCGGTCAGGGACCCTATGGCTACACCTTC. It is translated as CASSFGQGPYGYTF.

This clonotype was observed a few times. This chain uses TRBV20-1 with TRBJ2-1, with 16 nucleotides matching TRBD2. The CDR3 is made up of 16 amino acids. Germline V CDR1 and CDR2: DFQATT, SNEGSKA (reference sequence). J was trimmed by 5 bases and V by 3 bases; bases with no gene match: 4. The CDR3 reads CSARTGTSGGDNEQFF. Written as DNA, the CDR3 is TGCAGTGCTAGGACCGGGACTAGCGGGGGGGACAATGAGCAGTTCTTC.

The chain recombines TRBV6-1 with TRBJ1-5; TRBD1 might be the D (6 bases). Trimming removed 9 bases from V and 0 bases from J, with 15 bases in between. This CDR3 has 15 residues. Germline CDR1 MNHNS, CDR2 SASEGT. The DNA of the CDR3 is TGTGCCAGTAACCGTGGCAGGGGTAGCAATCAGCCCCAGCATTTT. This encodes CASNRGRGSNQPQHF.

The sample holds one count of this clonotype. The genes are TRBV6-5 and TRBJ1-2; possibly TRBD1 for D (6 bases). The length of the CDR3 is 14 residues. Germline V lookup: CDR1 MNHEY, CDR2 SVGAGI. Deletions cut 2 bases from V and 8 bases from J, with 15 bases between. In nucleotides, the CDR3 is TGTGCCAGCAGTTACGGCCAGGGGTGGGGAGGCTACACCTTC. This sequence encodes CASSYGQGWGGYTF.

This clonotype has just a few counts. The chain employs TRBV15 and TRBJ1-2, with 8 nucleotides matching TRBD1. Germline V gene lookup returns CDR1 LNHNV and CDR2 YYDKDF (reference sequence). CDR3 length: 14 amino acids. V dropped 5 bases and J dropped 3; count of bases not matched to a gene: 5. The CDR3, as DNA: TGTGCCACCAGCCAACGGACAGGGCACTATGGCTACACCTTC. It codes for CATSQRTGHYGYTF. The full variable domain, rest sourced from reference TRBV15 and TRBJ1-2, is DAMVIQNPRYQVTQFGKPVTLSCSQTLNHNVMYWYQQKSSQAPKLLFHYYDKDFNNEADTPDNFQSRRPNTSFCFLDIRSPGLGDTAMYLCATSQRTGHYGYTFGSGTRLTVV.

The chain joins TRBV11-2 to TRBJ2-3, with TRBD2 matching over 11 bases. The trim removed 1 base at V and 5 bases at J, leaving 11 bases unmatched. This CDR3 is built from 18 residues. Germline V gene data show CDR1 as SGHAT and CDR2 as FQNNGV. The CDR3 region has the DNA TGTGCCAGCAGCTTAGGGGGATCTAGCGGGGGGCGGATAGATACGCAGTATTTT. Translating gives CASSLGGSSGGRIDTQYF.

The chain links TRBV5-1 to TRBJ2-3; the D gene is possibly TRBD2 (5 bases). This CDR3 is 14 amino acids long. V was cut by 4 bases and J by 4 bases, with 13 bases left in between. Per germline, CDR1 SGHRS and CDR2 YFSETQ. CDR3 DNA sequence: TGCGCCAGCAGCCCTCGCTTCGGGGCAGATACGCAGTATTTT. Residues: CASSPRFGADTQYF.

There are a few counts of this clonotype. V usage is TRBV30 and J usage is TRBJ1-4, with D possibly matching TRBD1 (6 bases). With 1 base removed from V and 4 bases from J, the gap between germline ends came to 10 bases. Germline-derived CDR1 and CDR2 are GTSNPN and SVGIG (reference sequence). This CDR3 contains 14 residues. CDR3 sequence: CAWSATGYNEKLFF. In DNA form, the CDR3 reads TGTGCCTGGAGTGCGACAGGCTATAATGAAAAACTGTTTTTT.

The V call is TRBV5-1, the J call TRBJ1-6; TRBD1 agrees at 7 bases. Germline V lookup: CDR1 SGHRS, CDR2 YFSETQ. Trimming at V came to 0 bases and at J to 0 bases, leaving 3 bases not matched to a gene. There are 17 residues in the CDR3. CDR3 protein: CASSLGPGGSYNSPLHF. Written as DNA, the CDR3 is TGCGCCAGCAGCTTGGGGCCAGGGGGCTCCTATAATTCACCCCTCCACTTT.

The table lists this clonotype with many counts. The CDR3 reads CASSRETQYF. CDR3 sequence (DNA): TGTGCCAGCTCAAGGGAGACCCAGTACTTC. This chain joins TRBV18 and TRBJ2-5, with D unclear. From germline, CDR1 is KGHSH and CDR2 LQKENI. This CDR3 has 10 amino acids. Trimming removed 5 bases at V and 5 bases at J, with 3 bases between.

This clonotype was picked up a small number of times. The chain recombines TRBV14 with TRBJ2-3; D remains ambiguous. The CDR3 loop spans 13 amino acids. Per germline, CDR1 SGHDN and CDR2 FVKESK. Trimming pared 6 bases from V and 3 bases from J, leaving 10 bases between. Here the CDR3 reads CASRRTATDTQYF. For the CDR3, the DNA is TGTGCCAGCAGAAGGACGGCAACAGATACGCAGTATTTT.

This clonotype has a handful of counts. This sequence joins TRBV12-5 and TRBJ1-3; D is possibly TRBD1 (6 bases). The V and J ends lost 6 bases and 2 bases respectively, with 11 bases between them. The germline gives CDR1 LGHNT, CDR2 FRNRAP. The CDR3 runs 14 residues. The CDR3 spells CASGMGAAGNTIYF. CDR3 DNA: TGTGCTAGTGGAATGGGGGCAGCTGGAAACACCATATATTTT.